This TCR beta chain was sequenced for a study of T-cell reconstitution after alpha-beta-depleted transplantation in children (TCRdb year 2016). In terms of the full investigation: T-cell immune reconstitution after TCRalphabeta/CD19-depleted allogeneic hematopoietic cell transplantation in children was quantitatively tracked in the study by means of TCR repertoire profiling.

From cysteine to phenylalanine, the CDR3 is 13 amino acids long. Kept here is only the CDR3 DNA, which spans 39 bases and is read in frame from base 1. With respect to this clonotype: This receptor's antigen is unknown. The junction departs from germline at one end; a sequencing error may be responsible.

The receptor library was made with PCR. The run used an Illumina HiSeq 2500. TCR library preparation used molecular barcoding, with unique molecular identifiers applied to normalize quantification of the TCRbeta repertoire. The raw public data were reprocessed by TCRdb itself: fastp quality trimming at Q25, MiXCR clonotype calling, in-frame beta chains only. Under each unique CDR3 protein, matching rows form one entry showing the most common genes and DNA. The sample records approximately 340,000 distinct CDR3 sequences, around 10% of which are singletons. 2% to 3% of the sample belongs to the ten largest clones.

The V and J genes are TRBV12-3 or TRBV12-4 and TRBJ2-7; the D call could be TRBD1 or TRBD2, with each sharing 7 bases. This clonotype was sampled from a human donor who donated a stem cell graft to a child with acute lymphoblastic leukemia. The starting material was PBMCs from the stem cell graft donor, obtained from the stem cell graft. The CDR3: CASSLAGRGQTDF. The nucleotide sequence is given as TGTGCCAGCAGTTTAGCAGGGAGGGGGCAAACGGACTTC.